The 23 T cell receptor beta chains reported below all come from one sample, sequenced in a study of metastatic and nonmetastatic thyroid tumors. No treatment of any kind had been given to any patient before thyroid surgery. TCRdb ran MiXCR on the PCR reads. Here the sample spans around 37,000 clones, 25% to 30% being singletons. Specimen: blood. Source of these receptors: a female donor with papillary thyroid cancer or a benign thyroid nodule (not recorded which). Some clones in this sample may be carry-over from other donors' samples.

The V gene is TRBV4-3, the J gene TRBJ2-4; 14 nucleotides match TRBD2. The CDR3 runs 19 residues. The germline CDR1 and CDR2 sequences are LGHNA and YSLEER. V trimming: 1 base; J trimming: 3 bases; junction bases outside the gene matches: 8. The CDR3 here is CASSQGTSGGPEYKNIQYF. The DNA for the CDR3 is TGCGCCAGCAGCCAAGGGACTAGCGGGGGGCCGGAATACAAAAACATTCAGTACTTC.

This clone was counted at least ten times. The chain links TRBV2 to TRBJ1-4; 9 positions match TRBD1. V shed 4 bases, J shed 5 bases, and the junction held 5 bases outside the gene matches. CDR1 is SNHLY, CDR2 FYNNEI, per germline. The CDR3 runs 15 residues. The CDR3 is CASSGHGTGNEKLFF. The CDR3 DNA follows: TGTGCCAGCAGTGGACACGGGACAGGGAATGAAAAACTGTTTTTT.

The genes are TRBV15 and TRBJ1-3, with 8 bases aligning to TRBD1. J was trimmed by 3 bases and V by 3 bases; bases with no gene match: 7. Germline values: CDR1 LNHNV, CDR2 YYDKDF (reference sequence). There are 16 residues in the CDR3. In nucleotides, the CDR3 is TGTGCCACCAGCAGGGACAGGGTAAGATATGGAAACACCATATATTTT. Encoded protein: CATSRDRVRYGNTIYF.

The gene calls are TRBV19 and TRBJ2-7, with TRBD2 matching over 7 bases. In germline, CDR1 is LNHDA, CDR2 SQIVND (reference sequence). V lost 7 bases to trimming and J lost 0 bases; unmatched junction nucleotides: 6. The CDR3 has 14 residues. The CDR3 bases are TGTGCCAGTACCCCGGGCGGGAGCTCCTACGAGCAGTACTTC. Encoded protein: CASTPGGSSYEQYF.

This clone has at least ten counts. V gene TRBV19 combines with J gene TRBJ1-1; 7 bases match TRBD1. The CDR3 covers 14 residues. In germline, CDR1 is LNHDA, CDR2 SQIVND (reference sequence). V shed 7 bases and J 1 base; nucleotides not matched to a gene: 6. This chain's CDR3 is CASNPDRANTEAFF. In DNA, the CDR3 is TGTGCCAGTAACCCCGACAGGGCGAACACTGAAGCTTTCTTT.

This chain connects TRBV5-1 to TRBJ1-2; D not resolved. Deletions cut 5 bases from V and 2 bases from J, with 10 bases between. This CDR3 is 13 amino acids long. Germline lookup yields CDR1 SGHRS and CDR2 YFSETQ. The CDR3 sequence: CASSPGSNYGYTF. CDR3 in DNA: TGCGCCAGCAGTCCAGGCTCGAACTATGGCTACACCTTC.

The chain has TRBV20-1 and TRBJ1-2; unclear D gene. The CDR3 sequence is 12 residues long. The germline V and J ends were trimmed by 5 bases and 7 bases, with 14 bases remaining between them. Germline CDR1 and CDR2: DFQATT and SNEGSKA (reference sequence). CDR3 region: CSAGPIFGGYTF. The DNA of the CDR3 is TGCAGTGCTGGGCCCATCTTCGGTGGCTACACCTTC.

This clone was seen more than once but under ten times. V and J are TRBV2 and TRBJ2-3, with 9 bases identical to TRBD2. Per germline, CDR1 SNHLY and CDR2 FYNNEI. The CDR3 is made up of 15 amino acids. V shed 5 bases and J 5 bases; nucleotides not matched to a gene: 8. The CDR3 nucleotides are TGTGCCAGCAGTTGGACTAGCGTGTGGGGAGATACGCAGTATTTT. Its translation is CASSWTSVWGDTQYF.

This clone was observed at least ten times. V usage is TRBV15 and J usage is TRBJ2-5; TRBD1 might be the D (5 bases). The CDR3 runs to 18 residues. The germline V gene encodes CDR1 LNHNV and CDR2 YYDKDF (reference sequence). V was cut by 0 bases and J by 1 base, with 18 bases left in between. CDR3 nucleotides: TGTGCCACCAGCAGAGACGCCACCCTTTGGGGCTCCCAAGAGACCCAGTACTTC. This codes for CATSRDATLWGSQETQYF. The variable domain in full, completed from reference TRBV15 and TRBJ2-5, reads DAMVIQNPRYQVTQFGKPVTLSCSQTLNHNVMYWYQQKSSQAPKLLFHYYDKDFNNEADTPDNFQSRRPNTSFCFLDIRSPGLGDTAMYLCATSRDATLWGSQETQYFGPGTRLLVL.

This clone was observed at least ten times. The sample has other DNA sequences that encode this CDR3 too. V and J are TRBV5-1 and TRBJ1-6; D perhaps matches TRBD1 (5 bases). This CDR3 is built from 15 residues. V dropped 0 bases and J dropped 9 bases, with 13 bases sitting between them. Germline V lookup: CDR1 SGHRS, CDR2 YFSETQ. The CDR3 DNA follows: TGCGCCAGCAGCTTGGGAGGGACGTTGGGTTCACCCCTCCACTTT. It yields the protein CASSLGGTLGSPLHF.

Ten or more counts support this clone. Here the CDR3 DNA reads TGCAGTGCTAGGGGACAGGGAAAGAACACTGAAGCTTTCTTT. This codes for CSARGQGKNTEAFF. The chain joins TRBV20-1 to TRBJ1-1; 9 nucleotides agree with TRBD1. This CDR3 comprises 14 residues. Trimming took 3 bases from V and 1 from J; bases not matched to a gene: 3. CDR1 is DFQATT and CDR2 is SNEGSKA in the germline V gene (reference sequence).

This clone was found a few times. The chain has TRBV30 and TRBJ2-7; TRBD1 matches at 10 bases. Germline lookup yields CDR1 GTSNPN and CDR2 SVGIG (reference sequence). The CDR3 totals 13 residues. J lost 7 bases, V lost 3 bases, and 6 bases had no gene match. The CDR3 spells CAWSRQGAKEQYF. The CDR3 bases are TGTGCCTGGAGCAGACAGGGGGCTAAAGAGCAGTACTTC.

This clone was counted between two and nine times. V and J are TRBV6-2 or TRBV6-3 and TRBJ2-1; no reliable D call. Trimming took 8 bases from V and 6 from J, leaving 8 bases between them. The CDR3 runs to 11 residues. Germline values: CDR1 MNHEY, CDR2 SVGEGT. The CDR3 here is CASCPTNEQFF. The CDR3 nucleotides are TGTGCCAGCTGCCCTACCAATGAGCAGTTCTTC.

The rearrangement links TRBV6-1 to TRBJ1-3, with a weak D call TRBD1 (6 bases). The germline gives CDR1 MNHNS, CDR2 SASEGT. Deletions cut 8 bases from V and 4 bases from J, with 21 bases between. The CDR3 has 16 residues. CDR3 sequence reads: CASAEKPGHGGNTIYF. The CDR3 coding sequence is TGTGCCAGCGCCGAAAAACCGGGACACGGGGGAAACACCATATATTTT.

This clone occurred a few times. The DNA for the CDR3 is TGTGCCAGCAGTTTGGCGAGCGGGAGGAGGTTGATCGATGAGCAGTTCTTC. Residues: CASSLASGRRLIDEQFF. The chain uses TRBV27 and TRBJ2-1; 9 bases agree with TRBD2. CDR3 size: 17 residues. Germline V CDR1 and CDR2: MNHEY, SMNVEV (reference sequence). Trimming took 3 bases from V and 8 from J; bases not matched to a gene: 14.

This clone appeared many times. The chain joins TRBV20-1 to TRBJ1-2; possibly TRBD1 for D (5 bases). V was shortened by 6 bases and J by 0 bases, with 8 bases between the two germline ends. The germline V gene has CDR1 DFQATT and CDR2 SNEGSKA (reference sequence). This CDR3 is 12 amino acids long. In DNA, the CDR3 is TGCAGTGCCAGGGATCCTAACTATGGCTACACCTTC. This sequence encodes CSARDPNYGYTF.

The chain links TRBV27 to TRBJ2-7; 8 nucleotides match TRBD1. The V and J ends lost 6 bases and 6 bases, in that order; junction bases with no gene match: 4. CDR3 size: 12 residues. Germline CDR1 and CDR2: MNHEY and SMNVEV (reference sequence). This CDR3 reads CASSDRGFEQYF. In nucleotides, the CDR3 is TGTGCCAGCAGCGACAGGGGTTTCGAGCAGTACTTC.

This clone occurred many times. V is TRBV4-2 and J is TRBJ2-1, with a possible D match to TRBD2 (6 bases). V lost 4 bases to trimming and J lost 4 bases, with 17 bases between them. The germline V gene has CDR1 LGHNA and CDR2 YNFKEQ. The CDR3 is 16 amino acids. In DNA form, the CDR3 reads TGTGCCAGCAGCCGAGACCACCTAGCGCCGTACAATGAGCAGTTCTTC. This gives the protein CASSRDHLAPYNEQFF.

V is TRBV10-3 and J is TRBJ2-1; 10 nucleotides agree with TRBD2. Per the germline V gene, CDR1 is ENHRY and CDR2 is SYGVKD. The V gene end was trimmed by 8 bases and the J gene end by 7 bases; junction bases not matched to a gene: 5. The length of the CDR3 is 13 residues. The CDR3 reads CAIGSGRGNEQFF. The CDR3 bases are TGTGCCATCGGCAGCGGGAGGGGGAATGAGCAGTTCTTC.

This clone has ten or more counts. This sequence joins TRBV11-2 and TRBJ2-1; tentative D call: TRBD2 (6 bases). CDR1 and CDR2 from the germline V gene are SGHAT and FQNNGV. The length of the CDR3 is 18 residues. Trimming removed 0 bases from V and 0 bases from J, with 15 bases in between. The DNA for the CDR3 is TGTGCCAGCAGCTTAGACCCGCCGGGAGTTAGCTCCTACAATGAGCAGTTCTTC. Encoded protein: CASSLDPPGVSSYNEQFF. Filled out from reference TRBV11-2 and TRBJ2-1, the complete variable domain reads EAGVAQSPRYKIIEKRQSVAFWCNPISGHATLYWYQQILGQGPKLLIQFQNNGVVDDSQLPKDRFSAERLKGVDSTLKIQPAKLEDSAVYLCASSLDPPGVSSYNEQFFGPGTRLTVL.

The table lists this clone with many counts. The chain couples TRBV6-4 to TRBJ2-1, with 11 bases that match TRBD2. The CDR3 extends over 16 amino acids. CDR1 and CDR2 from the germline V gene are MRHNA and SNTAGT. The ends lost 4 bases at V and 5 bases at J; junction bases unmatched: 7. CDR3 in amino acids: CASSVVAGGSNNEQFF. In DNA, the CDR3 is TGTGCCAGCAGTGTCGTAGCGGGAGGGTCAAACAATGAGCAGTTCTTC.

This clone came up many times. This chain joins TRBV5-5 and TRBJ1-2; no firm D call. CDR1 is SGHKS and CDR2 is YYEKEE in the germline V gene (reference sequence). The CDR3 is made up of 13 amino acids. Trimming cost V 0 bases and J 3 bases, with 6 bases left between them. CDR3 sequence (DNA): TGTGCCAGCAGCTTGGAGGGTGACTATGGCTACACCTTC. This gives the protein CASSLEGDYGYTF.

The chain carries TRBV7-8 and TRBJ2-2, with D possibly being TRBD2 (7 bases). Germline V gene lookup returns CDR1 SGHVS and CDR2 FQNEAQ. The CDR3 loop spans 18 amino acids. Trimming shortened V by 0 bases and J by 4 bases, and 18 bases separated the two germline ends. DNA for the CDR3: TGTGCCAGCAGCTTAGCGCGGGGGCAGGGCACGGGCACCGGGGAGCTGTTTTTT. Its protein is CASSLARGQGTGTGELFF.